This entry is about one TCR beta chain. The sample belongs to a study of blood T cell repertoires in COVID-19. Across the whole study: From the United States, Italy and Spain came samples of acute and convalescent COVID-19. Sources were T cells, B-cell-depleted T cells, or PBMCs; the material itself was cDNA or gDNA.

The V end lost 3 bases, the J end lost 0 bases, and 13 bases lay between the germline ends. Germline V gene sequence: CDR1 SEHNR, CDR2 FQNEAQ (reference sequence). CDR3 size: 16 residues. Authors' data handling: Reference gene primer amplification yielded estimated nucleated cell counts. Sequencing used immunoSEQ multiplex PCR; TCRdb keeps in-frame clones, though not all of them. The DNA was the basis for D and trimming; V, J and clone size are from that table. Of some 150,000 clones in the sample, around 82% were seen once. The receptor was derived from a human donor with acute or convalescent COVID-19. The donor label of this sample is uncertain. The sample was peripheral blood. The chain has TRBV7-9 and TRBJ2-3, with a tentative D call TRBD2 (6 bases). CDR3: CASSFGGDPSTDTQYF. CDR3 bases: TGTGCCAGCAGCTTTGGAGGGGACCCTAGCACAGATACGCAGTATTTT.